These 32 T cell receptor beta chains originate from one sample sequenced in a study of blood T cell repertoires in COVID-19. Assay: immunoSEQ multiplex PCR; the TCRdb copy retains only in-frame clones and omits some. This table has some 100,000 clones, just over 85% appearing once. Sequenced sample: PBMCs or T cells enriched from blood (not recorded which). The receptors stem from a woman aged 45-59 years who had recovered from COVID-19.

The rearrangement links TRBV19 to TRBJ2-6, with D perhaps TRBD1 (6 bases). Germline loops: CDR1 LNHDA, CDR2 SQIVND (reference sequence). Between the trimmed V and J ends, which lost 5 bases and 3 bases, there was a span of 11 bases. There are 15 residues in the CDR3. The CDR3, as DNA: TGTGCCAGTAGTCCTACAGGGCTTGGGGCCAACGTCCTGACTTTC. Translation: CASSPTGLGANVLTF.

The chain uses TRBV27 and TRBJ2-7, with 13 bases matching TRBD2. The V gene end was trimmed by 6 bases and the J gene end by 9 bases; junction bases not matched to a gene: 5. The length of the CDR3 is 13 residues. Germline values: CDR1 MNHEY, CDR2 SMNVEV (reference sequence). CDR3 residues: CASRLAGGKWQYF. Here the CDR3 DNA reads TGTGCCAGCAGACTAGCGGGAGGGAAATGGCAGTACTTC.

This clone was found once. The rearrangement joins TRBV28 to TRBJ2-7; TRBD1 agrees at 7 bases. The CDR3 covers 15 residues. The germline V gene has CDR1 MDHEN and CDR2 SYDVKM. V shed 2 bases and J 4 bases; nucleotides not matched to a gene: 8. The CDR3 reads CASSLETGIGYEQYF. The CDR3 DNA reads TGTGCCAGCAGTTTAGAGACAGGGATAGGGTACGAGCAGTACTTC.

This chain joins TRBV21-1 and TRBJ2-3; the table calls TRBD1, which could not be checked here. TRBV21-1 is marked as a pseudogene. The CDR3 sequence is 16 residues long. The CDR3 nucleotides are TGTGCCAGCAGCAACAAGACAGTAAACGTCCCAGATACGCAGTATTTT. This codes for CASSNKTVNVPDTQYF.

The chain employs TRBV3-1 (or the pseudogene TRBV3-2) and TRBJ2-2, with TRBD2 matching 13 bases. The CDR3 runs to 17 residues. Germline lookup yields CDR1 LGHDT and CDR2 YNNKEL (reference sequence). V lost 4 bases, J lost 1 base, and 3 bases stayed unmatched. As DNA, the CDR3 is TGTGCCAGCAGCCGGGGACTAGCGGGGCTGAACACCGGGGAGCTGTTTTTT. Encoded protein: CASSRGLAGLNTGELFF.

The chain recombines TRBV5-1 with TRBJ1-6, with D maybe TRBD1 (5 bases). CDR1 and CDR2 (germline): SGHRS, YFSETQ. Trimming shortened V by 0 bases and J by 2 bases, and 9 bases separated the two germline ends. The CDR3 is 16 residues long. In DNA form, the CDR3 reads TGCGCCAGCAGCTTGGGACAGCGAGCCTATAATTCACCCCTCCACTTT. Translating gives CASSLGQRAYNSPLHF. The full variable domain, completed using reference TRBV5-1 and TRBJ1-6, is KAGVTQTPRYLIKTRGQQVTLSCSPISGHRSVSWYQQTPGQGLQFLFEYFSETQRNKGNFPGRFSGRQFSNSRSEMNVSTLELGDSALYLCASSLGQRAYNSPLHFGNGTRLTVT.

The chain has TRBV7-2 and TRBJ2-5; the D gene is possibly TRBD1 (5 bases). V lost 4 bases to trimming and J lost 2 bases, with 8 bases between them. CDR3 length: 13 amino acids. From germline, CDR1 is SGHTA and CDR2 FQGNSA. CDR3 sequence: CASSYRTQETQYF. Here the CDR3 DNA reads TGTGCCAGCAGCTACAGGACGCAAGAGACCCAGTACTTC.

As regards this clone: The junction departs from germline at one end; a sequencing error may be responsible. This chain links TRBV11-2 with TRBJ1-4; TRBD1 matches at 10 bases. This CDR3 contains 13 residues. Germline loops: CDR1 SGHAT, CDR2 FQNNGV. The CDR3 coding sequence is TGTGCCAGCAGCCCATCGACAGGGGGCTTAAGAGTTTTT. Translated: CASSPSTGGLRVF.

This clone was picked up a small number of times. The chain uses TRBV24-1 and TRBJ1-5, with 9 nucleotides matching TRBD1. Germline V gene sequence: CDR1 KGHDR, CDR2 SFDVKD. J lost 6 bases, V lost 3 bases, and 8 bases had no gene match. The CDR3 totals 16 residues. CDR3 DNA sequence: TGTGCCACCAGTGATGTTGGCACGGGACAGGGTCAGCCCCAGCATTTT. Translation gives CATSDVGTGQGQPQHF.

The chain has TRBV14 and TRBJ2-1, with 11 bases fitting TRBD2. CDR1 and CDR2 from the germline V gene are SGHDN and FVKESK. The ends lost 3 bases at V and 3 bases at J; junction bases unmatched: 4. The CDR3 runs 16 residues. The CDR3 spells CASSHTTSGIYNEQFF. CDR3 sequence (DNA): TGTGCCAGCAGCCACACGACTAGCGGGATCTACAATGAGCAGTTCTTC.

This sequence joins TRBV29-1 and TRBJ2-3; D gene unclear. Between the trimmed V and J ends, which lost 3 bases and 6 bases, there was a span of 7 bases. Germline lookup yields CDR1 SQVTM and CDR2 ANQGSEA. The length of the CDR3 is 11 residues. CDR3 sequence (DNA): TGCAGCGTTGAGGAGCTGGATACGCAGTATTTT. Translation: CSVEELDTQYF.

The chain carries TRBV5-1 and TRBJ2-3; D is perhaps TRBD1 (7 bases). Germline V lookup: CDR1 SGHRS, CDR2 YFSETQ. Between the trimmed V and J ends, which lost 0 bases and 6 bases, there was a span of 17 bases. This CDR3 has 16 amino acids. The CDR3 nucleotides read TGCGCCAGCAGCTTGGCTGGAGGGACAGTAGGGGATACGCAGTATTTT. This sequence encodes CASSLAGGTVGDTQYF.

A few counts support this clone. The chain employs TRBV4-1 and TRBJ1-1, with a weak D call TRBD1 (5 bases). The length of the CDR3 is 13 residues. V was pared by 0 bases and J by 9 bases, with 11 bases between. Germline CDR1 and CDR2: MGHRA and YSYEKL. The CDR3, as DNA: TGCGCCAGCAGCCAAGATTGGGGCGAGCAAGCTTTCTTT. This translates into CASSQDWGEQAFF.

V gene TRBV14 combines with J gene TRBJ2-2; D is undetermined. Per germline, CDR1 SGHDN and CDR2 FVKESK. CDR3 length: 13 amino acids. V was clipped by 1 base and J by 7 bases, with 7 bases between them. In DNA form, the CDR3 reads TGTGCCAGCAGCCAAGGGAGCCACGGGGAGCTGTTTTTT. It codes for CASSQGSHGELFF. Full variable domain (outside the CDR3, taken from reference TRBV14 and TRBJ2-2): EAGVTQFPSHSVIEKGQTVTLRCDPISGHDNLYWYRRVMGKEIKFLLHFVKESKQDESGMPNNRFLAERTGGTYSTLKVQPAELEDSGVYFCASSQGSHGELFFGEGSRLTVL.

The V gene is TRBV10-3, the J gene TRBJ1-1; D not certain. V dropped 3 bases and J dropped 5 bases, with 13 bases sitting between them. Germline CDR1 reads ENHRY; CDR2 reads SYGVKD. The CDR3 is 14 residues long. In DNA form, the CDR3 reads TGTGCCATCAGTGATATGGGAGGGAGAACTGAAGCTTTCTTT. Translated, it gives CAISDMGGRTEAFF.

This chain links TRBV5-1 with TRBJ1-4, with a possible D match to TRBD1 (5 bases). Germline V gene lookup returns CDR1 SGHRS and CDR2 YFSETQ. The CDR3 extends over 14 amino acids. V lost 3 bases to trimming and J lost 6 bases, with 12 bases between them. Here the CDR3 DNA reads TGCGCCAGCAGCTGGGGGAGGGAAGATGAAAAACTGTTTTTT. Its translation is CASSWGREDEKLFF.

The V call is TRBV21-1, the J call TRBJ2-1; TRBD2 was called by the table and not checked on the DNA. TRBV21-1 is deemed a pseudogene. CDR3 length: 15 residues. Written as DNA, the CDR3 is TGTGCCGGCGGCCGGGGGGAGGGCTCCTACAATGAGCAGTTCTTC. This sequence encodes CAGGRGEGSYNEQFF.

This chain links TRBV6-5 with TRBJ2-1; 7 nucleotides match TRBD1. This CDR3 contains 14 residues. Germline V lookup: CDR1 MNHEY, CDR2 SVGAGI. The CDR3 protein is CATYLGQPYNEQFF. In DNA form, the CDR3 reads TGTGCTACCTACTTGGGACAGCCCTACAATGAGCAGTTCTTC.

The chain uses TRBV28 and TRBJ1-1; 8 bases agree with TRBD1. Germline V CDR1 and CDR2: MDHEN, SYDVKM. The V gene end was trimmed by 8 bases and the J gene end by 1 base; junction bases not matched to a gene: 0. This CDR3 has 12 amino acids. The CDR3 DNA reads as TGTGCCAGCGGACAGGGGAACACTGAAGCTTTCTTT. It is translated as CASGQGNTEAFF. Drawing the rest from reference TRBV28 and TRBJ1-1, the complete variable domain is DVKVTQSSRYLVKRTGEKVFLECVQDMDHENMFWYRQDPGLGLRLIYFSYDVKMKEKGDIPEGYSVSREKKERFSLILESASTNQTSMYLCASGQGNTEAFFGQGTRLTVV.

CDR3 sequence reads: CASSESLEREGDTQYF. The CDR3, as DNA: TGTGCCAGCAGTGAGAGTTTGGAGCGGGAGGGAGATACGCAGTATTTT. This chain joins TRBV2 and TRBJ2-3, with 10 bases lining up with TRBD2. The J segment lost 5 bases and the V segment lost 3 bases, leaving 8 bases of the junction unmatched. This CDR3 contains 16 residues. Germline V gene lookup returns CDR1 SNHLY and CDR2 FYNNEI.

The chain has TRBV24-1 and TRBJ2-3; D may be TRBD2 (6 bases). In germline, CDR1 is KGHDR, CDR2 SFDVKD. The CDR3 has 15 residues. V was cut by 1 base and J by 2 bases, with 9 bases left in between. CDR3 nucleotides: TGTGCCACCAGTGATTTAGGAGGGGACACAGATACGCAGTATTTT. Protein product: CATSDLGGDTDTQYF.

Points on this clone: The junction does not match germline at one end; this may be a read error. V is TRBV6-1 and J is TRBJ2-1, with a possible D match to TRBD2 (6 bases). The CDR3 covers 15 residues. Per the germline V gene, CDR1 is MNHNS and CDR2 is SASEGT. CDR3 residues: CASREDPGRSGEQFF. Written as DNA, the CDR3 is TGTGCCAGCAGAGAAGATCCCGGGAGATCTGGCGAGCAGTTCTTC.

The chain employs TRBV28 and TRBJ2-7; D might be TRBD1 (6 bases). This CDR3 region has 14 residues. Trimming stripped 4 bases from V and 0 bases from J, with 10 bases between. Germline V gene data show CDR1 as MDHEN and CDR2 as SYDVKM. The CDR3 DNA sequence: TGTGCCAGCAGTTCAGGGGACCTCTCCTACGAGCAGTACTTC. Encoded protein: CASSSGDLSYEQYF. The full variable domain, its missing parts supplied by reference TRBV28 and TRBJ2-7, is DVKVTQSSRYLVKRTGEKVFLECVQDMDHENMFWYRQDPGLGLRLIYFSYDVKMKEKGDIPEGYSVSREKKERFSLILESASTNQTSMYLCASSSGDLSYEQYFGPGTRLTVT.

In its sample, this clone was seen a few times. V is TRBV10-1 and J is TRBJ1-1; D not resolved. The CDR3 has 13 residues. CDR1 WNHNN and CDR2 SYGVQD come from the germline V gene (reference sequence). V gave up 5 bases and J gave up 1 base, with 8 bases separating them. The CDR3 region is CASSRGKNTEAFF. CDR3 coding DNA: TGCGCCAGCAGTCGGGGAAAGAACACTGAAGCTTTCTTT.

The gene calls are TRBV19 and TRBJ1-4, with D tentatively TRBD1 (5 bases). This CDR3 region has 14 residues. Trimming removed 3 bases at V and 7 bases at J, with 12 bases between. Germline V gene lookup returns CDR1 LNHDA and CDR2 SQIVND (reference sequence). The CDR3, as DNA: TGTGCCAGTAGTATCAGGCAGGGTGTTGAAAAACTGTTTTTT. It encodes CASSIRQGVEKLFF.

The chain links TRBV7-3 to TRBJ2-3; TRBD2 is a possible D gene (6 bases). CDR1 is SGHTA, CDR2 FQGTGA, per germline. There are 17 residues in the CDR3. The V end was cut by 5 bases, the J end by 4 bases, with 22 bases between. The CDR3 protein is CASSPDAGTYTADTQYF. The CDR3 DNA reads TGTGCCAGCAGCCCTGACGCCGGGACTTATACGGCAGATACGCAGTATTTT.

The sample holds one count of this clone. The J gene is TRBJ2-3, the V gene TRBV24-1; 12 nucleotides align to TRBD2. The CDR3 sequence is 18 residues long. Germline V lookup: CDR1 KGHDR, CDR2 SFDVKD. J gave up 6 bases and V 2 bases, and 11 bases lay outside the gene matches. Written as DNA, the CDR3 is TGTGCCACCAGTGATTGGCGACTAGCGGGGGAGATGGGGGATACGCAGTATTTT. Residues: CATSDWRLAGEMGDTQYF.

CDR3 residues: CASSQRTGASYEQYF. In nucleotides, the CDR3 is TGCGCCAGCAGCCAGAGGACAGGGGCCTCCTACGAGCAGTACTTC. This chain connects TRBV4-1 to TRBJ2-7; 9 positions match TRBD1. The CDR3 is 15 amino acids. The V gene end was trimmed by 3 bases and the J gene end by 0 bases; junction bases not matched to a gene: 3. Germline V gene data show CDR1 as MGHRA and CDR2 as YSYEKL.

The rearrangement joins TRBV5-1 to TRBJ1-2, with D uncertain. The CDR3 contains 15 residues. V was trimmed by 0 bases and J by 0 bases, leaving 9 bases between them. Germline lookup yields CDR1 SGHRS and CDR2 YFSETQ. The CDR3 region has the DNA TGCGCCAGCAGCTTGGGGAGCATAGCTAACTATGGCTACACCTTC. It codes for CASSLGSIANYGYTF.

V gene TRBV30 combines with J gene TRBJ2-3; D not resolved. V was shortened by 1 base and J by 0 bases, with 11 bases between the two germline ends. CDR3 length equals 15 residues. CDR1 GTSNPN and CDR2 SVGIG come from the germline V gene (reference sequence). For the CDR3, the DNA is TGTGCCTGGAGTGCCCTTAGAGCTAGCACAGATACGCAGTATTTT. Amino acid sequence: CAWSALRASTDTQYF.

The CDR3 DNA reads TGCGCCAGCAGCTCCGGGGGGGAGAGCTCCTACGAGCAGTACTTC. Its protein product is CASSSGGESSYEQYF. The chain employs TRBV5-1 and TRBJ2-7, with 8 bases that match TRBD2. CDR1 is SGHRS, CDR2 YFSETQ, per germline. CDR3 length: 15 amino acids. The trim removed 3 bases at V and 0 bases at J, leaving 5 bases unmatched.

The rearrangement joins TRBV7-3 to TRBJ2-1; D might be TRBD2 (6 bases). The CDR3 covers 16 residues. Trimming removed 5 bases at V and 2 bases at J, with 16 bases between. Germline CDR1 SGHTA, CDR2 FQGTGA. CDR3 sequence reads: CASSALTGDAYNEQFF. For the CDR3, the DNA is TGTGCCAGCAGCGCTCTAACGGGGGATGCCTACAATGAGCAGTTCTTC.